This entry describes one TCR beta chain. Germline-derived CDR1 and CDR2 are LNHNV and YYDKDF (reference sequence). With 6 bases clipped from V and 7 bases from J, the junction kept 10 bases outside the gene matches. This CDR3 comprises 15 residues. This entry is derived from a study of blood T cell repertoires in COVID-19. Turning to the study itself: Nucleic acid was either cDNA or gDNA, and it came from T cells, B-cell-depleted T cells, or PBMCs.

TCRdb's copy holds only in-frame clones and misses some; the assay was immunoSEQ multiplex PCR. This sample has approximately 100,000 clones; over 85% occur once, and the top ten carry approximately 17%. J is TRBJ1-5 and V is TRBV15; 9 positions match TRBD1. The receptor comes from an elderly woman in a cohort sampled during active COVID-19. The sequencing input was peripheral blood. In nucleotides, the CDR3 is TGTGCCACCAGTCTTGAACGGACAGGGGACCAGCCCCAGCATTTT. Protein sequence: CATSLERTGDQPQHF.